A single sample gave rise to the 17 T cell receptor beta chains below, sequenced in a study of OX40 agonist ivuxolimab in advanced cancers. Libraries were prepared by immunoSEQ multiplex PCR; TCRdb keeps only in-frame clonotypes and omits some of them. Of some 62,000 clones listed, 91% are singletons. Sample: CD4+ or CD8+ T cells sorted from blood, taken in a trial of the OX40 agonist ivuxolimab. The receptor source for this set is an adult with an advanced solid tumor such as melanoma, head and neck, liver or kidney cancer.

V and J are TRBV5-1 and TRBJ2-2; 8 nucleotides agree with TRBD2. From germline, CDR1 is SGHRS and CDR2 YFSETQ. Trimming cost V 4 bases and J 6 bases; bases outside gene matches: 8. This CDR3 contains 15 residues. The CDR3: CASSPRTSKSGELFF. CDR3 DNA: TGCGCCAGCAGCCCCAGGACTAGCAAGTCCGGGGAGCTGTTTTTT.

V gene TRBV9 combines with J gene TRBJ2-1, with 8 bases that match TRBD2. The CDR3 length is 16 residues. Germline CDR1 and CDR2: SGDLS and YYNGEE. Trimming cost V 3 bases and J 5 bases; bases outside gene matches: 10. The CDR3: CASSALRTSRNNEQFF. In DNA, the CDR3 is TGTGCCAGCAGCGCCCTCCGGACTAGCCGTAACAATGAGCAGTTCTTC.

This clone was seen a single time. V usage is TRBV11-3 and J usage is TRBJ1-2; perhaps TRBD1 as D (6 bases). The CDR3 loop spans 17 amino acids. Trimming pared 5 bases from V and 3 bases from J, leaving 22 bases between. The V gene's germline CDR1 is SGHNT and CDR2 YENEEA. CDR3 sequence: CASSPPLQGMCYYGYTF. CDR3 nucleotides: TGTGCCAGCAGCCCACCCTTACAGGGTATGTGCTACTATGGCTACACCTTC.

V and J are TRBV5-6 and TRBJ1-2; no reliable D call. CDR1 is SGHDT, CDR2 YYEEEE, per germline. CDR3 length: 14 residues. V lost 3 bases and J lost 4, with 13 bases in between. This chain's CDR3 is CASSWREELYGYTF. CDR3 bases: TGTGCCAGCAGCTGGAGAGAGGAACTCTATGGCTACACCTTC.

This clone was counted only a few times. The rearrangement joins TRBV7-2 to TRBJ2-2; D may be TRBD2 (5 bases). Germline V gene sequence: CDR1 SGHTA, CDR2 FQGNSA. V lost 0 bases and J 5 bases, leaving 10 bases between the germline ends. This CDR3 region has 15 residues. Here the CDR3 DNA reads TGTGCCAGCAGCTTAGCTGTTCCGGGGACCGGGGAGCTGTTTTTT. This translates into CASSLAVPGTGELFF.

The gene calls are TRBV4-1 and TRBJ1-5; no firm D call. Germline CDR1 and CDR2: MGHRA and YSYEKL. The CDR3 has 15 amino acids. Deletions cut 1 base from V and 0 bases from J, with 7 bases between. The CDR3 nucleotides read TGCGCCAGCAGCCAAGCGGGGTATAGCAATCAGCCCCAGCATTTT. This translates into CASSQAGYSNQPQHF.

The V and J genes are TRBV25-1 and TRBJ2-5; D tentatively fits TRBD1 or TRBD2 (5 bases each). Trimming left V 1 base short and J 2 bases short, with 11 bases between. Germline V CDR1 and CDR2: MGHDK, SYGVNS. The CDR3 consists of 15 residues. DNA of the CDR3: TGTGCCAGCAGTGAATGGAGAGGGGATCAAGAGACCCAGTACTTC. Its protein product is CASSEWRGDQETQYF.

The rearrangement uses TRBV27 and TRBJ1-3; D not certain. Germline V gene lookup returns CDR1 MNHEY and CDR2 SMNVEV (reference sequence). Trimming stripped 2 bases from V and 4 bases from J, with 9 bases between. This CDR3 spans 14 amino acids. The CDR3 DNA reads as TGTGCCAGCAGTTTAGGAGGATCCGGAAACACCATATATTTT. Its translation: CASSLGGSGNTIYF.

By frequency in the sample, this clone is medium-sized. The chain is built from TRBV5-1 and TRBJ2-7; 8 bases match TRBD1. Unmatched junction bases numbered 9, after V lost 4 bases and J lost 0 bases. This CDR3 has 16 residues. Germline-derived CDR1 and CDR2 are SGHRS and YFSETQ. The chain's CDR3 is CASSGKTGASSYEQYF. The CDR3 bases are TGCGCCAGCAGCGGCAAGACAGGGGCCAGCTCCTACGAGCAGTACTTC.

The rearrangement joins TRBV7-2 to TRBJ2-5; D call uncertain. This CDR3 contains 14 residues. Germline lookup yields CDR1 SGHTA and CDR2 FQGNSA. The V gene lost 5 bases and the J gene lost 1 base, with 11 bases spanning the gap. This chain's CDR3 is CASSLRRTQETQYF. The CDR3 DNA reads TGTGCCAGCAGCCTGAGACGGACCCAAGAGACCCAGTACTTC.

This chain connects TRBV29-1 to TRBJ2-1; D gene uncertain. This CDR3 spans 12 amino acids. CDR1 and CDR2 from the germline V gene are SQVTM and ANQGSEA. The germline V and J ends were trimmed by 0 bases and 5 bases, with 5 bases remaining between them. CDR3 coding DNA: TGCAGCGTTGAAGACCACGACAATGAGCAGTTCTTC. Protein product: CSVEDHDNEQFF.

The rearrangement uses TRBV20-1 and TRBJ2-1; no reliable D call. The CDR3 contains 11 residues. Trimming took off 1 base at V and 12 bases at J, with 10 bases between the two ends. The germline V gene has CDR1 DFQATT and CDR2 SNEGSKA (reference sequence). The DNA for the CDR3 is TGCAGTGCTAGAGCTGGCGTTGGGCAGTTCTTC. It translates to CSARAGVGQFF.

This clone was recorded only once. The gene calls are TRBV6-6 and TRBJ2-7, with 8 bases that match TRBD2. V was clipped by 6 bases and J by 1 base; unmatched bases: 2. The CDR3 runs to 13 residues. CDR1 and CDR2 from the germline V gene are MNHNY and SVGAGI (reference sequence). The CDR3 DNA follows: TGTGCCAGCAGCCCGGGGGGGTCCTACGAGCAGTACTTC. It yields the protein CASSPGGSYEQYF.

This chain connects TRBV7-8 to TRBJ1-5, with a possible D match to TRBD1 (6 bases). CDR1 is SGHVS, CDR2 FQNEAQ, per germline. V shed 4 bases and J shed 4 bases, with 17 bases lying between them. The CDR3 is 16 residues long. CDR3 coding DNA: TGTGCCAGCAGCTCCCGCGGAGGGGGTCATAATCAGCCCCAGCATTTT. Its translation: CASSSRGGGHNQPQHF.

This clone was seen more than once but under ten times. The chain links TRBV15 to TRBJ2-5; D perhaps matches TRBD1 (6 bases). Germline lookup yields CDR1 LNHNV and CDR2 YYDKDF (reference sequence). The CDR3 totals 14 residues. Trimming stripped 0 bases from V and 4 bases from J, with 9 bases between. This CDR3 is CATSRDIRGETQYF. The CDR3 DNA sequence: TGTGCCACCAGCAGAGATATCAGGGGAGAGACCCAGTACTTC.

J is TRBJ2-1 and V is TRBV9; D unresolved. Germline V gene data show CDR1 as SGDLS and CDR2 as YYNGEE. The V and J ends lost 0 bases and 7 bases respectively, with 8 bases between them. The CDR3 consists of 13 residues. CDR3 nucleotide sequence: TGTGCCAGCAGCGTAGTTTTAGGGAATGAGCAGTTCTTC. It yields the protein CASSVVLGNEQFF.

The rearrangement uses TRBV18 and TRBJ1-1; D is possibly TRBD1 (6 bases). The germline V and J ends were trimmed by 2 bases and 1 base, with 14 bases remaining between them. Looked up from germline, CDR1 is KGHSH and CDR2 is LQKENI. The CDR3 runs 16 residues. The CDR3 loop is CASSPGLTGPNTEAFF. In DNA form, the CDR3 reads TGTGCCAGCTCACCAGGTTTAACAGGGCCGAACACTGAAGCTTTCTTT.